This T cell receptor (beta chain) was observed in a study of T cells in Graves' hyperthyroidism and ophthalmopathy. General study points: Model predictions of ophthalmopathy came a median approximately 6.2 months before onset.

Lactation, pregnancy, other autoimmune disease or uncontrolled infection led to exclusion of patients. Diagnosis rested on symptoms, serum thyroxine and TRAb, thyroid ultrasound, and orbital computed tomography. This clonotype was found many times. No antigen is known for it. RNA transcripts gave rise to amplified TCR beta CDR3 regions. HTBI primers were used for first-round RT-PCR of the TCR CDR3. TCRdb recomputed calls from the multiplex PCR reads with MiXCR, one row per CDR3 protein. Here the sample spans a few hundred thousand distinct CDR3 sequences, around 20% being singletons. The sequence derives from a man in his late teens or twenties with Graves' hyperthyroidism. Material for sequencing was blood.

CDR3 sequence: CASSPFRQGGGTEAFF. In DNA form, the CDR3 reads TGCGCCAGCAGCCCGTTTCGACAGGGCGGAGGGACTGAAGCTTTCTTT. The rearrangement joins TRBV4-1 to TRBJ1-1; TRBD1 matches at 7 bases. With 4 bases clipped from V and 5 bases from J, the junction kept 13 bases outside the gene matches. Germline assignment: CDR1 MGHRA and CDR2 YSYEKL. CDR3 length: 16 amino acids.